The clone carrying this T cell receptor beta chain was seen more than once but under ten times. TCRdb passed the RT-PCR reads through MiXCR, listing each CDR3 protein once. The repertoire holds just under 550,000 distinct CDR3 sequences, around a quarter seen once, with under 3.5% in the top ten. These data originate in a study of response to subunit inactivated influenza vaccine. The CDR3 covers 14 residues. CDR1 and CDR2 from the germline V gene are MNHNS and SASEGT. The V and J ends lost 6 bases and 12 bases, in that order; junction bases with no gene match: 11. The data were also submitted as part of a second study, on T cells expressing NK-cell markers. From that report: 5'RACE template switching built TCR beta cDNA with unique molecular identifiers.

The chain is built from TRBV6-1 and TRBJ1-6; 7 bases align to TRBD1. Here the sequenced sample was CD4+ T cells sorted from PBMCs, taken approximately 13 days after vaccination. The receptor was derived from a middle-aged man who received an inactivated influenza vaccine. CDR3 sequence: CASSLDRSIVPLHF. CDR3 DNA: TGTGCCAGCAGCTTGGACAGGTCCATCGTACCCCTCCACTTT.